This TCR beta chain was documented in a study of OX40 agonist ivuxolimab in advanced cancers. Across the study: All patients had ivuxolimab intravenously every 2 weeks at 0.01 to 10 mg/kg. Three patients got partial responses; one had hepatocellular carcinoma and two had cutaneous melanoma.

Sequencing used immunoSEQ multiplex PCR; TCRdb keeps in-frame clones, though not all of them. The table lists 55,000 to 75,000 clones, about four fifths of them singletons. Germline CDR1 SQVTM, CDR2 ANQGSEA. The CDR3 length is 15 residues. V shed 6 bases, J shed 5 bases, and the junction held 12 bases outside the gene matches. This rearrangement joins TRBV29-1 to TRBJ1-2, with 10 bases aligning to TRBD1. The receptor comes from an adult with an advanced solid tumor such as melanoma, head and neck, liver or kidney cancer. This specimen consisted of CD4+ or CD8+ T cells sorted from blood, obtained in a trial of the OX40 agonist ivuxolimab. DNA of the CDR3: TGCAGCGTGTTAGACAGGGGGCTCGGGGGATATGGCTACACCTTC. Translated: CSVLDRGLGGYGYTF.